This entry is about one T cell receptor (beta chain). Its specificity is unknown. Per the germline V gene, CDR1 is WSHSY and CDR2 is SAAADI. Trimming stripped 5 bases from V and 4 bases from J, with 15 bases between. The CDR3 is 15 residues long. This specimen belongs to a study of shared clonotypes between healthy human individuals. Study in general: Three CD4 naive, three CD4 memory, two CD8 naive and one CD8 memory plate were used per donor. Findings and caveats of the study: Only blood was sampled; tissue repertoires likely differ.

It was across several immunoSEQ plates that each subset's genomic DNA was evenly split. TCRdb's table, derived via immunoSEQ multiplex PCR, lists solely in-frame clones and lacks some. The table lists about 2.1 million clones, 90% to 95% of them singletons. The naive CD8 population came from CD45RO-negative cells selected for CCR7, without terminally differentiated effector memory CD45RA+ cells. Healthy HIV-negative adults with no recent acute infections or vaccinations were recruited as donors. The specimen sequenced was naive CD8+ T cells from PBMCs. This receptor was taken from a young man in good health. Some clones in this sample may be carry-over from other donors' samples. The chain carries TRBV10-2 and TRBJ2-1; the D gene could be TRBD1 or TRBD2 (5 bases each). This CDR3 reads CASSSGTAVYNEQFF. The CDR3 nucleotides read TGCGCCAGCAGTTCCGGGACCGCGGTATACAATGAGCAGTTCTTC.